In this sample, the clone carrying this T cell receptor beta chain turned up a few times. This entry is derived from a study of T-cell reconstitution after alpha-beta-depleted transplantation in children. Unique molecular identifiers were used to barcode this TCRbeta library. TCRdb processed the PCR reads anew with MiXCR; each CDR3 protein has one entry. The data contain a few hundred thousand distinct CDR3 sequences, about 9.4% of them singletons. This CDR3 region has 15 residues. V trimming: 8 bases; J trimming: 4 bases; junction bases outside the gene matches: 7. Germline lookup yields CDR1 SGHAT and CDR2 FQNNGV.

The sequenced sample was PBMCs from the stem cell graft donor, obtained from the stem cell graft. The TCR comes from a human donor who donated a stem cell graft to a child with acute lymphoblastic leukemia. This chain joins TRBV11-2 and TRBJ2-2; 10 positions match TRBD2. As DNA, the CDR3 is TGTGCCAGCTACTTGGCTAGCGGGAGCACCGGGGAGCTGTTTTTT. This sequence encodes CASYLASGSTGELFF.